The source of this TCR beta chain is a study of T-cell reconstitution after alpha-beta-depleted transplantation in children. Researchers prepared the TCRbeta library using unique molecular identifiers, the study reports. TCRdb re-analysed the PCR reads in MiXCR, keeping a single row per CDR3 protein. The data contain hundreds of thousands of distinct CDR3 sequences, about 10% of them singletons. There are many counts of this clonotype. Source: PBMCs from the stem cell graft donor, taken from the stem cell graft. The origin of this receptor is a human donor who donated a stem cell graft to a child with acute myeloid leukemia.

For the CDR3, the DNA is TGCGCCAGCAGCTTCGGGGGCATGGGGCCAGTCTACAATGAGCAGTTCTTC. It encodes CASSFGGMGPVYNEQFF. The rearrangement joins TRBV5-1 to TRBJ2-1; D is possibly TRBD1 or TRBD2 (6 bases each). This CDR3 is 17 amino acids long. Germline lookup yields CDR1 SGHRS and CDR2 YFSETQ. V gave up 2 bases and J gave up 3 bases, with 18 bases separating them.